This TCR beta chain was observed in a study of shared clonotypes between healthy human individuals. General study results and limits: Compared with memory subsets, naive subsets generally had larger estimated richness. Clonotype sharing across several donors was observed for around 4.5% of naive CD4 clonotypes.

Assay used: immunoSEQ multiplex PCR; TCRdb lists only in-frame clones, some missing. The sample carries some 1,900,000 clones, approximately 94% recorded once. As defined, naive CD8 cells were CD45RO-negative and positively selected for CCR7, with terminally differentiated effector memory CD45RA+ cells excluded. This CDR3 region has 18 residues. CDR1 and CDR2 from the germline V gene are MNHNS and SASEGT. Trimming took 3 bases from V and 4 from J, leaving 24 bases between them. Note on this clone: Its antigen is unknown.

The chain employs TRBV6-1 and TRBJ1-1; D perhaps matches TRBD1 (5 bases). The sample comprised naive CD8+ T cells sorted from blood. This receptor was identified in a man aged 18 to 35 in good health. The CDR3 DNA reads TGTGCCAGCAGTGAGATATTTGAGTTGGCGGGGGTCGGCACTGAAGCTTTCTTT. This encodes CASSEIFELAGVGTEAFF.